This T cell receptor (beta chain) was recorded in a study of cytomegalovirus exposure and HLA in healthy donors (dated by TCRdb to about 2017). Context from the whole study: In an earlier analysis of roughly 590 of the donors, under 300 Gb of sequence data and 90 million to 120 million unique TCR beta sequences from about 179 million T cells were reported. Approximately 330 gigabases of sequencing data and 75 million to 85 million unique TCR sequences made up an early release that covered approximately 650 HLA-typed donors. Of the approximately 400 genotyped donors, 80% to 90% were placed in the genetic ancestry cluster associated with self-reported Caucasian donors. The study aimed to test whether signatures of past pathogen exposure could be identified by cataloging public T cell receptors. The T cell repertoires of around 670 subjects were profiled by immunosequencing and related to cytomegalovirus serostatus. Along with the approximately 670-subject first cohort, a separate validation cohort of 120 different subjects was used. To predict cytomegalovirus infection status, the study combined high-throughput TCR immunosequencing, statistical association of individual TCRs with disease status, and machine learning. To study patterns of TCR occurrence, a later analysis re-analyzed previously published TCR beta repertoires from 666 donors and added high-resolution HLA genotyping. The later analysis used no new phenotypic data to find candidate immune exposures, relying instead on TCR beta sequences and their occurrence across donors. An earlier analysis of more than 450 of the donors used high-throughput TCR beta sequencing to judge whether each TCR beta V gene segment behaved as functional or pseudogenic. Alongside the repertoire data, information on donor age, sex, ethnicity and CMV serostatus was compiled. In a later genetic analysis, genome-wide SNP genotypes for about 65% of the roughly 670 donors were used, and that subset was treated as a discovery cohort. Every repertoire in the discovery cohort had been generated on one and the same sequencing platform. Class I and class II HLA loci were covered by the typing at four-digit resolution. The number of typed donors differed by locus: 629-630 for A, B, C, DRB1 and DQB1; approximately 520 for DQA1; 600 to 610 for DPA1; and some 450 for DPB1. Several DR-DQ haplotypes were handled as single units for association and clustering because linkage in the cohort was strong. Among roughly 400 genotyped donors of the cohort, an average of approximately 220,000 unique TCR beta nucleotide sequences was sequenced per donor, of which about 18% were non-productive.

The method was the immunoSEQ multiplex PCR assay. For the multiplex PCR, a mixture combining 60 forward primers for TCR Vbeta segments and 13 reverse primers for TCR Jbeta segments was used. The CDR3 region of rearranged TCR beta genes was amplified from genomic DNA by a multiplex PCR assay. Amplified TCR beta libraries were sequenced as 87-base-pair reads on the Illumina HiSeq System. Per the authors' processing: In a later analysis, roughly 80 million unique TCR beta chains were counted across the roughly 670 repertoires, and about 9.9 million of these chains were shared by at least two donors. To remove PCR and sequencing errors, raw reads were error-corrected and collapsed into unique sequences using a nearest-neighbor algorithm that merged closely related sequences. V, D and J gene segments were assigned by aligning CDR3 sequences to IMGT reference sequences. Each retained sequence needed at least a six-nucleotide match to both a V gene segment and a J gene segment. A rearrangement was called productive if the CDR3 had no stop codons and remained in frame with V and J, and every other rearrangement was called non-productive. CDR3 was defined according to IMGT convention as the region running from the second conserved V-encoded cysteine to the conserved J-encoded phenylalanine. The earlier analysis of 587 of the donors excluded sequences that lacked an unambiguous match to a single V gene segment. An earlier analysis of 450 to 650 of the donors called V segments functional above 56.7% productive rearrangements and segregating when the between-donor standard deviation exceeded 5%. A statistical classification framework was built to diagnose cytomegalovirus status from the catalog of TCR beta chain sequences. In a later analysis, TCR nucleotide sequences were compared against IMGT/GENE-DB human TR gene sequences so that V and J genes could be assigned. Using the TCRdist pipeline, a later analysis assigned CDR3 sequences along with most-parsimonious VDJ recombination scenarios. In a later analysis, each TCR beta chain was defined by its CDR3 amino acid sequence together with its V-gene family, and reads lacking a unique V-gene family were excluded. In a later analysis, 500 to 650 highly shared, low-generation-probability nucleotide sequences were removed to address suspected cross-contamination and a sequencing artifact. In a later analysis, a clonal expansion index was calculated for each public chain from normalized within-repertoire ranks of inferred template counts. Generation probabilities in a later analysis came from a VDJ recombination model fitted to out-of-frame rearrangements, and those results were checked against IGoR. A later analysis scored TCR-TCR, TCR-HLA and TCR-CMV co-occurrence with hypergeometric tests, applying a repertoire-size bias correction to TCR pairs. False discovery rates were estimated in a later analysis by permuting HLA or CMV assignments 20 times. In a later analysis, co-occurring TCRs were grouped using DBSCAN, and TCRdist sequence similarity was added for clustering within HLA-allele-positive subsets. Repertoires with fewer than 30,000 or more than 120,000 public chains, plus five repertoires with anomalous nucleotide sharing, were excluded from co-occurrence clustering. In TCRdb, the immuneACCESS table is reduced to in-frame sequences with V and J assigned. These tables do not hold every clone; where another copy was compared, an unresolved V gene accounts for under half, and the others remain unexplained. V and J calls and clone size follow that table, whereas D and trimming were derived from the DNA. The sample data list about 130,000 clones, and 72% of these were observed just once. The ten largest clones capture 3% to 4.5% of the sample.

V was cut back by 5 bases and J by 3 bases, leaving a gap of 18 bases between them. The CDR3 sequence holds 16 residues, the cysteine and phenylalanine included. Only CDR3 DNA is held: 48 bases, read in frame from base 1. Reading the germline V gene gives CDR1 SGHRS and CDR2 YFSETQ. In total, 630 or so healthy bone marrow donors made up the cohort. Cohort members were all nominally healthy when sampled, although unrecorded immune exposures were likely present. The donor was CMV seronegative and was included in the group of a few hundred seronegative cohort members. Each donor provided a peripheral blood sample, and peripheral blood mononuclear cells were used for TCR beta sequencing. Genomic DNA extraction from the blood cell samples was performed with the Qiagen DNeasy Blood Extraction Kit. The full study reports these points: In a later analysis, the rate of TCR association differed among HLA loci, with DRB1 alleles having the most associated TCRs and HLA-C alleles having the fewest. Presence/absence analyses assumed roughly uniform sequencing depth across donors, an assumption that may not hold. In an earlier analysis of some 640 of the donors, most TCR beta V segments were observed in productive rearrangements about 90% or about 30% of the time, broadly matching IMGT annotations. Several of the top co-occurrence clusters appeared to be linked to parvovirus B19, influenza, CMV and Epstein-Barr virus, according to a later analysis. The only immune exposure information available for the cohort was CMV serostatus. Assigning TCR associations to individual alleles was difficult when HLA alleles, especially DR and DQ, strongly co-occurred. The sequencing pipeline was judged likely to have produced a cluster of highly shared sequence variants as a technical artifact. A later analysis found that HLA-associated TCR beta chains were more clonally expanded and had lower generation probabilities than equally common non-associated chains. At a false discovery rate of 0.05, a later analysis linked 16,951 TCR beta sequences to specific HLA alleles. Linkage disequilibrium might explain the correlated functional status among segregating V segments, but an unknown experimental factor could not be excluded. The cohort was sequenced for TCR beta chains only, and without alpha or paired-chain data the features that could be detected were limited. Most TCR sequences were seen in very few donors, while some public TCRs were found in many individuals. The authors suggested that the approach could potentially be extended to other disease states and immunological phenotypes. In the study, 150 to 200 TCR beta chains were listed as associated with cytomegalovirus. A further reported finding was that TCR beta sequences accurately predicted the HLA-A and HLA-B alleles for most subjects in the first cohort. Because some donors lacked HLA typing at each locus, the association tests relied only on the typed subset. A later analysis found that most CMV-associated TCR beta chains appeared HLA-restricted, with HLA associations seemingly driven largely by CMV exposure. In vitro tests confirmed that a few of the cytomegalovirus-associated TCR beta chains recognize cytomegalovirus antigens. The earlier analysis of almost 600 of the donors excluded about 16 rarely observed V segments, including chromosome 9 orphons, because counts were too low. According to a later genetic analysis, donors in an Asian-associated ancestry cluster had fewer N-insertions in productive TCRs than the roughly 660-donor mean. Some IMGT-functional V segments, including TRBV6-2 and TRBV6-3, could not be distinguished by the 87-base-pair reads and were therefore excluded. Cytomegalovirus status was reported to be diagnosed by the classifier with high specificity and sensitivity in both the original and validation cohorts. A later genetic analysis associated a missense DCLRE1C variant with V-gene and J-gene trimming of TCR beta chains, and an independent cohort replicated the association.

This clone was counted only a few times. Its antigen is unknown. The input lacks base qualities; no much larger clone sits a single base away. The source material was PBMCs. The V gene is TRBV5-1 and the J gene is TRBJ1-3; TRBD1 is a possible D gene, resting on 5 matching bases. The receptor was derived from a man between 25 and 39 years old in good health and CMV-seronegative. The CDR3 region has the sequence CASRPTPTDNGNTIYF. The sequenced DNA: TGCGCCAGCAGACCTACTCCGACGGACAATGGAAACACCATATATTTT.